One and the same sample provided the 13 T cell receptor beta chains below, sequenced in a study of T cells after yellow fever vaccination. Using its own MiXCR run on the 5' RACE reads, TCRdb lists one record per CDR3 protein. The table shows under 400,000 distinct CDR3 sequences, with 9.5% to 13% occurring only once. The sequencing used PBMCs, collected on the day of the first yellow fever vaccination. The receptors come from a man aged 18 to 30 who received the YFV17D yellow fever vaccine.

This clonotype was seen repeatedly, ten times or more. The chain is built from TRBV5-5 and TRBJ1-4, with 12 bases matching TRBD1. The V segment lost 3 bases and the J segment 2 bases; nucleotides outside the gene matches: 2. The germline V gene encodes CDR1 SGHKS and CDR2 YYEKEE (reference sequence). The CDR3 is 16 residues long. The CDR3 region has the DNA TGTGCCAGCAGCTGGGACAGGGGGCGTACTAATGAAAAACTGTTTTTT. This gives the protein CASSWDRGRTNEKLFF.

This rearrangement joins TRBV7-2 to TRBJ2-3, with TRBD2 matching 10 bases. This CDR3 is 15 amino acids long. CDR1 SGHTA and CDR2 FQGNSA come from the germline V gene. The V segment lost 7 bases and the J segment 5 bases; nucleotides outside the gene matches: 9. CDR3 in DNA: TGTGCCAGCACCCGGACTAGCGGACCGGGAGATACGCAGTATTTT. Translating it yields CASTRTSGPGDTQYF.

There are a few counts of this clonotype. V gene TRBV6-2 or TRBV6-3 combines with J gene TRBJ2-7, with D uncertain. Deletions cut 5 bases from V and 3 bases from J, with 14 bases between. The length of the CDR3 is 14 residues. Germline CDR1 is MNHEY and CDR2 is SVGEGT. The CDR3 coding sequence is TGTGCCAGCAGTCGGATTCTGGGCCTCTACGAGCAGTACGTC. This encodes CASSRILGLYEQYV.

The V gene is TRBV29-1, the J gene TRBJ1-1; D possibly corresponds to TRBD1 (6 bases). Trimming removed 5 bases from V and 1 base from J, with 14 bases in between. This CDR3 is 14 amino acids long. The germline V gene has CDR1 SQVTM and CDR2 ANQGSEA. CDR3 region: CSVFTGWGNTEAFF. The CDR3, as DNA: TGCAGCGTTTTCACAGGGTGGGGGAACACTGAAGCTTTCTTT.

This clonotype was recorded many times. This chain connects TRBV18 to TRBJ2-7; weak D call: TRBD1 (5 bases). V was trimmed by 3 bases and J by 5 bases, leaving 14 bases between them. The germline V gene encodes CDR1 KGHSH and CDR2 LQKENI. The CDR3 totals 14 residues. CDR3 nucleotide sequence: TGTGCCAGCTCACCCCAAACTCAGGGCCACGAGCAGTACGTC. Residues: CASSPQTQGHEQYV.

This chain uses TRBV10-3 with TRBJ1-1, with D uncertain. The CDR3 runs 13 residues. Germline V gene lookup returns CDR1 ENHRY and CDR2 SYGVKD. Trimming shortened V by 4 bases and J by 2 bases, and 8 bases separated the two germline ends. CDR3 loop: CAISVTPNTEAFF. For the CDR3, the DNA is TGTGCCATCAGTGTAACACCCAACACTGAAGCTTTCTTT.

In nucleotides, the CDR3 is TGTGCCAGCAGCTATCGGGGGCGGGGCACCAGCACAGATACGCAGTATTTT. Its translation: CASSYRGRGTSTDTQYF. The chain uses TRBV7-6 and TRBJ2-3, with D perhaps matching TRBD1 or TRBD2 (6 bases each). Trimming removed 4 bases from V and 0 bases from J, with 17 bases in between. The CDR3 loop spans 17 amino acids. Germline V gives CDR1 SGHVS, CDR2 FNYEAQ.

The chain is built from TRBV5-6 and TRBJ1-2; weak D call: TRBD1 (5 bases). V was shortened by 0 bases and J by 7 bases, with 10 bases between the two germline ends. The length of the CDR3 is 13 residues. Germline V gene sequence: CDR1 SGHDT, CDR2 YYEEEE. The CDR3, as DNA: TGTGCCAGCAGCTTGGCGCCAGGGACTGGCTACACCTTC. It encodes CASSLAPGTGYTF.

The chain couples TRBV10-3 to TRBJ2-3; no clear D. The CDR3 has 12 amino acids. Germline CDR1 and CDR2: ENHRY and SYGVKD. V was pared by 5 bases and J by 2 bases, with 5 bases between. In DNA form, the CDR3 reads TGTGCCATCAGTACGTACACAGATACGCAGTATTTT. It encodes CAISTYTDTQYF.

The chain links TRBV9 to TRBJ2-7; D is unresolved. In germline, CDR1 is SGDLS, CDR2 YYNGEE. V was pared by 3 bases and J by 6 bases, with 13 bases between. This CDR3 is built from 13 residues. CDR3 DNA: TGTGCCAGCAGCGCCATAGGGCCTTGCGAGCAGTACGTC. This encodes CASSAIGPCEQYV.

The chain links TRBV27 to TRBJ2-7; TRBD2 is a possible D gene (5 bases). There are 15 residues in the CDR3. Trimming took 7 bases from V and 0 from J, leaving 16 bases between them. Germline loops: CDR1 MNHEY, CDR2 SMNVEV (reference sequence). CDR3 DNA: TGTGCCAGCACAGGACTTACCAACATCTCCTACGAGCAGTACTTC. It encodes CASTGLTNISYEQYF.

The V and J genes are TRBV18 and TRBJ2-3; D is unclear. CDR3 length equals 12 residues. CDR1 is KGHSH and CDR2 is LQKENI in the germline V gene. Trimming removed 2 bases from V and 5 bases from J, with 5 bases in between. Written as DNA, the CDR3 is TGTGCCAGCTCACCAGGGTTAGATACGCAGTATTTT. Protein product: CASSPGLDTQYF.

This clonotype was detected ten times or more. V usage is TRBV20-1 and J usage is TRBJ2-4, with 9 bases that match TRBD2. The germline gives CDR1 DFQATT, CDR2 SNEGSKA (reference sequence). The V and J ends lost 6 bases and 3 bases, in that order; junction bases with no gene match: 12. The CDR3 sequence is 16 residues long. The chain's CDR3 is CSAAAAASGDKNIQYF. CDR3 nucleotides: TGCAGTGCAGCGGCGGCGGCTAGCGGGGACAAAAACATTCAGTACTTC.